These 16 T cell receptor beta chains share one sample of origin, sequenced in a study of T cells after yellow fever vaccination. MiXCR was run by TCRdb on the 5' RACE reads, yielding one entry per CDR3 protein. Of about 340,000 distinct CDR3 sequences in the sample, approximately 3.9% were seen once. Sequences were derived from PBMCs, sampled 5 days after the yellow fever booster vaccination. All receptors come from a young man who received the YFV17D yellow fever vaccine.

This clonotype was seen at least ten times. V and J are TRBV25-1 and TRBJ2-7; D is possibly TRBD1 (6 bases). The length of the CDR3 is 17 residues. The V and J ends lost 3 bases and 0 bases respectively, with 18 bases between them. Germline V CDR1 and CDR2: MGHDK, SYGVNS. The CDR3, as DNA: TGTGCCAGCAGTGACGGGGAATACAGGGTTTTCTCCTACGAGCAGTACGTC. Translated, it gives CASSDGEYRVFSYEQYV.

This clonotype was observed a few times. Here the CDR3 DNA reads TGTGCCAGCAGCCAAGTCGGGGATGGCTACACCTTC. Encoded protein: CASSQVGDGYTF. The chain has TRBV4-2 and TRBJ1-2; D is undetermined. This CDR3 is 12 amino acids long. V lost 1 base, J lost 6 bases, and 6 bases lay in between. Germline-derived CDR1 and CDR2 are LGHNA and YNFKEQ.

This clonotype was seen ten or more times. This sequence joins TRBV4-1 and TRBJ2-1; D might be TRBD1 or TRBD2, each matching 5 bases. This CDR3 region has 14 residues. In germline, CDR1 is MGHRA, CDR2 YSYEKL. V was shortened by 3 bases and J by 4 bases, with 10 bases between the two germline ends. For the CDR3, the DNA is TGCGCCAGCAGCCACTTAGGGGAGTACAATGAGCAGTTCTTC. Translating it yields CASSHLGEYNEQFF.

This clonotype appeared once. The rearrangement joins TRBV28 to TRBJ2-5; the D is unclear. The V gene's germline CDR1 is MDHEN and CDR2 SYDVKM. The CDR3 contains 16 residues. V was shortened by 5 bases and J by 1 base, with 17 bases between the two germline ends. The CDR3, as DNA: TGTGCCAGCAGTCTCCCCCGGCGTGGAATCCAAGAGACCCAGTACTTC. Translation: CASSLPRRGIQETQYF.

This clonotype was seen a handful of times. The CDR3 DNA follows: TGTGCCAGCAGCCCCCTCGTAGGGGTCGGGAAGGATGGCTACACCTTC. Translated, it gives CASSPLVGVGKDGYTF. The J gene is TRBJ1-2, the V gene TRBV7-2; a weak D match, TRBD1 (5 bases). With 5 bases removed from V and 6 bases from J, the gap between germline ends came to 22 bases. The CDR3 loop spans 16 amino acids. Germline values: CDR1 SGHTA, CDR2 FQGNSA.

The CDR3 DNA is TGTGCCAGCAGCTTTCCCCGGACAGGGAACACTGAAGCTTTCTTT. This gives the protein CASSFPRTGNTEAFF. The V call is TRBV7-9, the J call TRBJ1-1, with 7 positions matching TRBD1. The germline V gene encodes CDR1 SEHNR and CDR2 FQNEAQ (reference sequence). The CDR3 has 15 amino acids. The V gene end was trimmed by 3 bases and the J gene end by 1 base; junction bases not matched to a gene: 5.

This clonotype was seen ten or more times. The CDR3 region is CASSWDGTLRGKLFF. For the CDR3, the DNA is TGCGCCAGCAGTTGGGACGGGACCTTACGGGGAAAACTGTTTTTT. The chain employs TRBV5-1 and TRBJ1-4; D possibly corresponds to TRBD1 (5 bases). The CDR3 is 15 residues long. The ends were cut back, 5 bases at V and 10 bases at J, with 21 bases in the middle. CDR1 is SGHRS and CDR2 is YFSETQ in the germline V gene.

Only a few counts were recorded for this clonotype. J is TRBJ2-2 and V is TRBV29-1, with D uncertain. CDR1 SQVTM and CDR2 ANQGSEA come from the germline V gene. The CDR3 has 16 amino acids. Trimming pared 0 bases from V and 0 bases from J, leaving 11 bases between. The CDR3 protein is CSVEDSVNPNTGELFF. The CDR3, as DNA: TGCAGCGTTGAAGATTCAGTCAACCCGAACACCGGGGAGCTGTTTTTT.

This clonotype came up a few times. J is TRBJ1-2 and V is TRBV19, with D uncertain. The CDR3 sequence is 14 residues long. V was cut by 6 bases and J by 8 bases, with 19 bases left in between. The germline V gene has CDR1 LNHDA and CDR2 SQIVND (reference sequence). Here the CDR3 DNA reads TGTGCCAGTAGGGGAGCGACACTCTTGGGCGGCTACACCTTC. Its protein product is CASRGATLLGGYTF.

V and J are TRBV12-3 or TRBV12-4 and TRBJ2-5, with D unclear. The CDR3 is 13 amino acids. Between the trimmed V and J ends, which lost 3 bases and 5 bases, there was a span of 10 bases. CDR3 region: CASSFRSSETQYF. For the CDR3, the DNA is TGTGCCAGCAGTTTCAGGTCTTCGGAGACCCAGTACTTC.

This clonotype was detected a few times. The genes are TRBV4-3 and TRBJ1-2, with a weak D call TRBD1 (5 bases). V was cut by 1 base and J by 4 bases, with 16 bases left in between. This CDR3 has 16 residues. Germline lookup yields CDR1 LGHNA and CDR2 YSLEER. The CDR3 region has the DNA TGCGCCAGCAGCCAAGCAGGGTTTCAGCGTGGCTATGGCTACACCTTC. This sequence encodes CASSQAGFQRGYGYTF.

The V and J genes are TRBV7-8 and TRBJ2-5; D may be TRBD2 (6 bases). The V and J ends lost 0 bases and 1 base respectively, with 12 bases between them. The CDR3 loop spans 16 amino acids. Germline CDR1 reads SGHVS; CDR2 reads FQNEAQ. The CDR3 DNA reads as TGTGCCAGCAGCTTAGCGCCTCGGACTATCCAAGAGACCCAGTACTTC. Translated, it gives CASSLAPRTIQETQYF. Full variable domain (remainder filled in from reference TRBV7-8 and TRBJ2-5): GAGVSQSPRYKVAKRGQDVALRCDPISGHVSLFWYQQALGQGPEFLTYFQNEAQLDKSGLPSDRFFAERPEGSVSTLKIQRTQQEDSAVYLCASSLAPRTIQETQYFGPGTRLLVL.

There are many counts of this clonotype. The V call is TRBV2, the J call TRBJ2-6, with no clear D. Germline V gene lookup returns CDR1 SNHLY and CDR2 FYNNEI. V lost 6 bases and J lost 3, with 6 bases in between. The CDR3 is 13 residues long. CDR3 in DNA: TGTGCCAGCAGGAATCTTGGGGCCAACGTCCTGACTTTC. Protein product: CASRNLGANVLTF.

This clonotype was found a few times. This chain uses TRBV5-5 with TRBJ1-6, with TRBD1 matching 10 bases. The J segment lost 9 bases and the V segment lost 5 bases, leaving 5 bases of the junction unmatched. Germline-derived CDR1 and CDR2 are SGHKS and YYEKEE (reference sequence). The CDR3 spans 14 residues. CDR3 region: CASSTGTGASPLHF. The CDR3 DNA reads as TGTGCCAGCAGTACCGGGACAGGGGCTTCACCCCTCCACTTT.

The chain joins TRBV7-8 to TRBJ1-5; D is undetermined. This CDR3 comprises 13 residues. CDR1 is SGHVS and CDR2 is FQNEAQ in the germline V gene. Trimming removed 2 bases at V and 3 bases at J, with 5 bases between. CDR3 coding DNA: TGTGCCAGCAGCTTATCGCACAATCAGCCCCAGCATTTT. Residues: CASSLSHNQPQHF.

This clonotype was detected a few times. The chain uses TRBV10-3 and TRBJ2-1, with 11 bases lining up with TRBD2. The CDR3 has 15 amino acids. Germline loops: CDR1 ENHRY, CDR2 SYGVKD. V dropped 6 bases and J dropped 9; count of bases not matched to a gene: 10. The CDR3, as DNA: TGTGCCATCAGGGCAACTAGCGGGGGCATGGGTGAGCAGTTCTTC. Amino acid sequence: CAIRATSGGMGEQFF.